This T cell receptor beta chain was recovered during a study of blood T cells in healthy people across ages. Study details: Researchers report that template switching captured about one barcoded beta molecule per two T cells.

A second PCR, run for roughly 7 to 11 cycles, used a sample-barcoded 5' primer plus a J-beta primer mix. Unique molecular identifiers of 12 random nucleotides labeled each cDNA. TCRdb re-derived calls from the 5' RACE reads in MiXCR, one entry per CDR3 protein. The table shows 1.4 million to 1.5 million distinct CDR3 sequences, with roughly 45% occurring only once. V lost 4 bases and J 5 bases, leaving 14 bases between the germline ends. This CDR3 spans 14 amino acids. Germline V gives CDR1 SGHKS, CDR2 YYEKEE (reference sequence). The rearrangement uses TRBV5-5 and TRBJ2-3; D is tentatively TRBD1 or TRBD2 (5 bases each). The origin of this receptor is a woman under 30 in good health. The source material was blood. CDR3 DNA sequence: TGTGCCAGCAGCCCCGGGACGGCCCGAGATACGCAGTATTTT. Translation: CASSPGTARDTQYF.